This TCR beta chain was recorded in a study of T cell responses to AZD1222 COVID-19 vaccine. The study's findings and limits: The donors showed a predominance of white British ancestry and of females, with possible underestimation of clonal diversity. Close to half of spike-specific TCRs reportedly recognize unmutated variant regions. Spike as a whole was targeted by vaccine-associated CD4 TCRs, dominant at 160-218 and 743-854.

Some clones are missing from TCRdb's copy, which holds only in-frame ones; the method was immunoSEQ multiplex PCR. This sample carries approximately 140,000 clones, about 91% of them seen once, and the ten largest clones take roughly 3.8%. CDR1 is LGHNT, CDR2 FRNRAP, per germline. The CDR3 extends over 12 amino acids. V lost 3 bases, J lost 4 bases, and 6 bases lay in between. Samples with a second dose at about 4 or about 12 weeks were pooled together. This clone was observed once. Its antigen is unidentified. This TCR was recovered from an adult who received the AZD1222 COVID-19 vaccine. Material: peripheral blood, obtained 28 days after the second AZD1222 dose. The chain combines TRBV12-5 with TRBJ1-1; D unclear. The CDR3 spells CASGFFGTEAFF. Here the CDR3 DNA reads TGTGCTAGTGGTTTCTTTGGCACTGAAGCTTTCTTT.